The next 19 T cell receptor beta chains were all read from a single sample in a study of shared T cell receptors in the human thymus. Method: immunoSEQ multiplex PCR; TCRdb's copy keeps in-frame clones and lacks some. The sample consists of about 400,000 clones, 95% of them appearing once. The sequenced sample consisted of thymocytes. These receptors were collected from a human donor.

This chain links TRBV5-1 with TRBJ1-1, with a weak D call TRBD1 (6 bases). The germline CDR1 and CDR2 sequences are SGHRS and YFSETQ. V lost 0 bases to trimming and J lost 2 bases, with 14 bases between them. CDR3 length equals 16 residues. Here the CDR3 DNA reads TGCGCCAGCAGCTTGGCCACAGGGACGGTAAACACTGAAGCTTTCTTT. It encodes CASSLATGTVNTEAFF.

The chain combines TRBV6-5 with TRBJ2-3; D gene uncertain. Trimming took off 7 bases at V and 2 bases at J, with 13 bases between the two ends. Germline V lookup: CDR1 MNHEY, CDR2 SVGAGI. This CDR3 has 14 residues. The CDR3 DNA sequence: TGTGCCAGCATGCGTAAAGAAAACACAGATACGCAGTATTTT. Amino acids: CASMRKENTDTQYF.

The gene calls are TRBV28 and TRBJ2-7; 11 bases are a match to TRBD2. V shed 6 bases and J 11 bases; nucleotides not matched to a gene: 21. The CDR3 is 17 amino acids. Germline loops: CDR1 MDHEN, CDR2 SYDVKM. CDR3 in amino acids: CASSLTGTSGQLGHKYF. Here the CDR3 DNA reads TGTGCCAGCAGCCTGACCGGGACTAGCGGTCAATTGGGGCATAAGTACTTC.

J is TRBJ1-4 and V is TRBV5-5; tentative D call: TRBD1 (5 bases). The CDR3 consists of 17 residues. CDR1 and CDR2 (germline): SGHKS, YYEKEE (reference sequence). V dropped 4 bases and J dropped 1 base, with 17 bases sitting between them. The CDR3: CASSPVGLGQTNEKLFF. Written as DNA, the CDR3 is TGTGCCAGCAGCCCCGTAGGCCTGGGGCAAACTAATGAAAAACTGTTTTTT.

The chain couples TRBV2 to TRBJ2-1; 14 positions agree with TRBD2. J was trimmed by 4 bases and V by 7 bases; bases with no gene match: 12. The length of the CDR3 is 18 residues. Per germline, CDR1 SNHLY and CDR2 FYNNEI. CDR3 in amino acids: CASTSPGTSGSRYNEQFF. The CDR3 nucleotides are TGTGCCAGCACTAGCCCCGGGACTAGCGGGAGTCGGTACAATGAGCAGTTCTTC.

The rearrangement joins TRBV18 to TRBJ2-7; maybe TRBD1 (5 bases). Germline V CDR1 and CDR2: KGHSH, LQKENI. V shed 3 bases and J shed 3 bases, with 9 bases lying between them. The CDR3 covers 13 residues. CDR3 amino acids: CASSPRQIYEQYF. The CDR3 DNA sequence: TGTGCCAGCTCACCTAGACAGATCTACGAGCAGTACTTC.

The gene calls are TRBV28 and TRBJ2-3; a weak D match, TRBD1 (5 bases). Germline V gene data show CDR1 as MDHEN and CDR2 as SYDVKM. The germline V and J ends were trimmed by 6 bases and 2 bases, with 15 bases remaining between them. The length of the CDR3 is 15 residues. CDR3: CASRPDTGSTDTQYF. The CDR3 bases are TGTGCCAGCAGACCCGATACAGGTTCCACAGATACGCAGTATTTT. Based on the CDR3 plus reference TRBV28 and TRBJ2-3, the full variable domain is DVKVTQSSRYLVKRTGEKVFLECVQDMDHENMFWYRQDPGLGLRLIYFSYDVKMKEKGDIPEGYSVSREKKERFSLILESASTNQTSMYLCASRPDTGSTDTQYFGPGTRLTVL.

The chain carries TRBV28 and TRBJ2-5; 7 bases agree with TRBD2. Trimming took 3 bases from V and 5 from J; bases not matched to a gene: 6. This CDR3 spans 14 amino acids. Per germline, CDR1 MDHEN and CDR2 SYDVKM. CDR3 protein: CASSLGEGRETQYF. The CDR3 region has the DNA TGTGCCAGCAGTTTGGGGGAGGGCCGGGAGACCCAGTACTTC.

The chain links TRBV29-1 to TRBJ2-3; 7 nucleotides align to TRBD1. CDR3 length: 14 residues. The V and J ends lost 4 bases and 5 bases, in that order; junction bases with no gene match: 9. Germline V lookup: CDR1 SQVTM, CDR2 ANQGSEA. This CDR3 reads CSVARTGVGDTQYF. CDR3 sequence (DNA): TGCAGCGTTGCCCGCACAGGGGTAGGAGATACGCAGTATTTT.

The V and J genes are TRBV7-2 and TRBJ2-1, with D perhaps matching TRBD2 (5 bases). V lost 2 bases, J lost 2 bases, and 10 bases lay in between. Germline values: CDR1 SGHTA, CDR2 FQGNSA. The CDR3 has 15 residues. For the CDR3, the DNA is TGTGCCAGCAGCTTAAAGGAGGCTACCTACAATGAGCAGTTCTTC. This translates into CASSLKEATYNEQFF.

V usage is TRBV11-3 and J usage is TRBJ2-2, with 8 bases aligning to TRBD1. CDR3 length equals 15 residues. The germline CDR1 and CDR2 sequences are SGHNT and YENEEA. Trimming took 5 bases from V and 4 from J; bases not matched to a gene: 6. CDR3 sequence: CASSQGASATGELFF. The CDR3 coding sequence is TGTGCCAGCAGCCAGGGGGCTAGCGCCACCGGGGAGCTGTTTTTT.

The V and J genes are TRBV5-1 and TRBJ2-1; 7 bases align to TRBD1. Germline V lookup: CDR1 SGHRS, CDR2 YFSETQ. CDR3 length equals 15 residues. J lost 0 bases, V lost 3 bases, and 3 bases had no gene match. The CDR3 DNA follows: TGCGCCAGCAGCTCACGGGACAGCTCCTACAATGAGCAGTTCTTC. This translates into CASSSRDSSYNEQFF. Using reference TRBV5-1 and TRBJ2-1 for the parts outside the CDR3, the full variable domain is KAGVTQTPRYLIKTRGQQVTLSCSPISGHRSVSWYQQTPGQGLQFLFEYFSETQRNKGNFPGRFSGRQFSNSRSEMNVSTLELGDSALYLCASSSRDSSYNEQFFGPGTRLTVL.

The chain joins TRBV19 to TRBJ1-1; 11 bases fit TRBD1. Trimming took 5 bases from V and 5 from J; bases not matched to a gene: 7. The CDR3 is made up of 15 amino acids. CDR1 is LNHDA, CDR2 SQIVND, per germline (reference sequence). CDR3 in DNA: TGTGCCAGTAGTCCGGACAGGGGGCGCCGGACTGAAGCTTTCTTT. Protein product: CASSPDRGRRTEAFF.

This sequence joins TRBV5-4 and TRBJ2-7; 7 positions agree with TRBD1. CDR3 length equals 16 residues. V lost 4 bases and J lost 9; bases outside the gene matches: 19. The germline V gene encodes CDR1 SGHNT and CDR2 YYREEE (reference sequence). DNA for the CDR3: TGTGCCAGCAGCAGGACAGGATTTAAGGGGACCGACGCGCAGTACTTC. Its translation is CASSRTGFKGTDAQYF.

The rearrangement links TRBV5-1 to TRBJ2-7; D remains ambiguous. The germline V and J ends were trimmed by 4 bases and 5 bases, with 16 bases remaining between them. Germline V gene data show CDR1 as SGHRS and CDR2 as YFSETQ. The CDR3 has 14 amino acids. DNA for the CDR3: TGCGCCAGCAGCACGGTACAGTCTTGGGACGAGCAGTACTTC. Its protein is CASSTVQSWDEQYF. Variable domain in full (rest from reference TRBV5-1 and TRBJ2-7): KAGVTQTPRYLIKTRGQQVTLSCSPISGHRSVSWYQQTPGQGLQFLFEYFSETQRNKGNFPGRFSGRQFSNSRSEMNVSTLELGDSALYLCASSTVQSWDEQYFGPGTRLTVT.

This clone was found once. The V and J genes are TRBV25-1 and TRBJ2-3, with a weak D call TRBD1 (6 bases). The germline CDR1 and CDR2 sequences are MGHDK and SYGVNS. CDR3 length: 14 amino acids. Trimming cost V 3 bases and J 6 bases, with 13 bases left between them. CDR3 nucleotides: TGTGCCAGCAGTGAGGAAGGGGGAATGGATACGCAGTATTTT. The encoded protein is CASSEEGGMDTQYF.

The J gene is TRBJ1-1, the V gene TRBV19, with D maybe TRBD1 (5 bases). Looked up from germline, CDR1 is LNHDA and CDR2 is SQIVND (reference sequence). V was cut by 5 bases and J by 5 bases, with 18 bases left in between. The CDR3 runs to 15 residues. The CDR3 DNA is TGTGCCAGTAGTCCATGGACCGTCGAGGGGACTGAAGCTTTCTTT. Protein sequence: CASSPWTVEGTEAFF.

The gene calls are TRBV7-3 and TRBJ2-1; 11 nucleotides align to TRBD2. V lost 6 bases, J lost 5 bases, and 6 bases stayed unmatched. CDR3 size: 15 residues. Germline V gene lookup returns CDR1 SGHTA and CDR2 FQGTGA. In DNA form, the CDR3 reads TGTGCCAGCAGGACCGGGACTAGCGGAAACAATGAGCAGTTCTTC. This sequence encodes CASRTGTSGNNEQFF.

The genes are TRBV7-6 and TRBJ1-4; D possibly corresponds to TRBD1 (5 bases). The length of the CDR3 is 19 residues. Germline V gene lookup returns CDR1 SGHVS and CDR2 FNYEAQ. Trimming pared 5 bases from V and 2 bases from J, leaving 24 bases between. CDR3 residues: CASSPKGVAAEATNEKLFF. DNA for the CDR3: TGTGCCAGCAGCCCCAAAGGGGTGGCCGCCGAAGCGACTAATGAAAAACTGTTTTTT.